Presented here are 22 T cell receptor beta chains from one specimen sequenced in a study of OX40 agonist ivuxolimab in advanced cancers. The protocol was immunoSEQ multiplex PCR, while the TCRdb copy is restricted to in-frame clones and leaves out a portion. The data hold around 60,000 clones, with 77% observed a single time. Here the sequenced sample was CD4+ or CD8+ T cells sorted from blood, taken in a trial of the OX40 agonist ivuxolimab. The receptors stem from an adult with an advanced solid tumor such as melanoma, head and neck, liver or kidney cancer.

This clone was counted once. The gene calls are TRBV7-9 and TRBJ2-1; D is undetermined. Between the trimmed V and J ends, which lost 5 bases and 0 bases, there was a span of 5 bases. Germline V lookup: CDR1 SEHNR, CDR2 FQNEAQ (reference sequence). There are 13 residues in the CDR3. For the CDR3, the DNA is TGTGCCAGCAGCGAGAGCTCCTACAATGAGCAGTTCTTC. The encoded protein is CASSESSYNEQFF.

The CDR3 coding sequence is TGTGCCAGCAGTTTACCGGGGGCAGGAGAGACCCAGTACTTC. Its protein product is CASSLPGAGETQYF. The chain uses TRBV28 and TRBJ2-5; D might be TRBD1 or TRBD2, each matching 6 bases. CDR1 and CDR2 from the germline V gene are MDHEN and SYDVKM. This CDR3 has 14 amino acids. V lost 2 bases to trimming and J lost 4 bases, with 11 bases between them.

This chain connects TRBV11-2 to TRBJ2-7; no reliable D call. Germline V gives CDR1 SGHAT, CDR2 FQNNGV. This CDR3 spans 12 amino acids. Trimming removed 1 base at V and 5 bases at J, with 6 bases between. CDR3 in DNA: TGTGCCAGCAGCTTAGCGGGCAACGAGCAGTACTTC. This translates into CASSLAGNEQYF.

The rearrangement links TRBV29-1 to TRBJ2-3; 9 nucleotides align to TRBD1. Germline loops: CDR1 SQVTM, CDR2 ANQGSEA. There are 14 residues in the CDR3. V lost 6 bases and J lost 2; bases outside the gene matches: 6. CDR3 nucleotide sequence: TGCAGCGTAGACCGGGACAGGGACACAGATACGCAGTATTTT. Its protein is CSVDRDRDTDTQYF.

V usage is TRBV10-3 and J usage is TRBJ2-5, with 10 bases matching TRBD2. Germline V gene lookup returns CDR1 ENHRY and CDR2 SYGVKD. This CDR3 contains 13 residues. J gave up 5 bases and V 6 bases, and 3 bases lay outside the gene matches. CDR3: CAIRLAGVETQYF. In DNA form, the CDR3 reads TGTGCCATCAGGCTAGCGGGAGTTGAGACCCAGTACTTC.

The gene calls are TRBV11-3 and TRBJ2-3; D is ambiguous. The ends were cut back, 4 bases at V and 2 bases at J, with 1 base in the middle. This CDR3 contains 11 residues. Germline V gene lookup returns CDR1 SGHNT and CDR2 YENEEA. The CDR3 coding sequence is TGTGCCAGCAGCTCCACAGATACGCAGTATTTT. It yields the protein CASSSTDTQYF.

Concerning this clone: One end of the junction varies from germline; a read error may be responsible. The CDR3 nucleotides read TGTGCCAGCTCCAATTTGCTCAGGCATCAAGAGATCCAGTACTTC. It codes for CASSNLLRHQEIQYF. The chain has TRBV11-2 and TRBJ2-5; D is uncertain. The CDR3 totals 15 residues. Germline assignment: CDR1 SGHAT and CDR2 FQNNGV.

The V call is TRBV6-1, the J call TRBJ1-5; no firm D call. Germline CDR1 is MNHNS and CDR2 is SASEGT. The V end lost 0 bases, the J end lost 0 bases, and 15 bases lay between the germline ends. This CDR3 has 18 amino acids. The CDR3 DNA follows: TGTGCCAGCAGTGAAGCGCGGGTGGTGGGGATTAGCAATCAGCCCCAGCATTTT. Protein product: CASSEARVVGISNQPQHF.

The rearrangement links TRBV6-1 to TRBJ2-1; tentatively, D is TRBD2 (5 bases). Trimming stripped 3 bases from V and 4 bases from J, with 13 bases between. Germline loops: CDR1 MNHNS, CDR2 SASEGT. The CDR3 consists of 15 residues. The CDR3 reads CASSDLDGGYNEQFF. In nucleotides, the CDR3 is TGTGCCAGCAGTGACCTCGATGGCGGGTACAATGAGCAGTTCTTC.

This clone was seen more than once but under ten times. The chain links TRBV9 to TRBJ2-2; D call uncertain. Deletions cut 0 bases from V and 7 bases from J, with 7 bases between. Germline CDR1 SGDLS, CDR2 YYNGEE. The length of the CDR3 is 13 residues. CDR3 region: CASSVVASGELFF. DNA for the CDR3: TGTGCCAGCAGCGTAGTGGCGAGCGGGGAGCTGTTTTTT.

The chain joins TRBV30 to TRBJ2-5; 7 bases line up with TRBD1. This CDR3 region has 13 residues. Germline CDR1 GTSNPN, CDR2 SVGIG (reference sequence). Germline trimming cut 5 bases from V and 4 bases from J; bases unmatched to any gene: 7. The CDR3 nucleotides read TGTGCCTGGGACAGGGCTCGAGGAGAGACCCAGTACTTC. Its translation: CAWDRARGETQYF.

The rearrangement uses TRBV19 and TRBJ2-3, with D maybe TRBD2 (6 bases). Trimming left V 4 bases short and J 6 bases short, with 20 bases between. The CDR3 has 16 amino acids. CDR1 is LNHDA, CDR2 SQIVND, per germline (reference sequence). CDR3: CASSKGSRGDWDTQYF. CDR3 DNA: TGTGCCAGTAGTAAAGGCTCCCGCGGGGATTGGGATACGCAGTATTTT.

The V call is TRBV5-1, the J call TRBJ2-1; D is perhaps TRBD1 (6 bases). Germline assignment: CDR1 SGHRS and CDR2 YFSETQ. V lost 5 bases to trimming and J lost 2 bases, with 11 bases between them. This CDR3 contains 14 residues. CDR3 protein: CASSRGQTYNEQFF. The DNA of the CDR3 is TGCGCCAGCAGTCGGGGACAAACCTACAATGAGCAGTTCTTC.

This chain joins TRBV6-6 and TRBJ1-5; 7 bases map to TRBD1. The CDR3 covers 16 residues. The junction had 4 bases not matched to a gene; V was cut back by 0 bases and J by 2 bases. Germline V CDR1 and CDR2: MNHNY, SVGAGI (reference sequence). The CDR3 is CASSYSNRGGNQPQHF. As DNA, the CDR3 is TGTGCCAGCAGTTACTCGAACAGGGGCGGCAATCAGCCCCAGCATTTT.

The chain has TRBV10-3 and TRBJ2-5; 8 nucleotides match TRBD1. The J call is uncertain, as TRBJ2-7 better fits the DNA end. The CDR3 runs to 16 residues. Per germline, CDR1 ENHRY and CDR2 SYGVKD. CDR3 DNA sequence: TGTGCCATCAGTCCCCGGGGGACAGGCCGAGGTTACGAGCAGTACTTC. As protein: CAISPRGTGRGYEQYF.

The gene calls are TRBV9 and TRBJ1-2; D is undetermined. The germline CDR1 and CDR2 sequences are SGDLS and YYNGEE. Trimming left V 3 bases short and J 5 bases short, with 23 bases between. The length of the CDR3 is 17 residues. CDR3 in DNA: TGTGCCAGCAGCGGGTCCCAACGTCTCGGGGTGTCGTATGGCTACACCTTC. This codes for CASSGSQRLGVSYGYTF.

This clone was observed a single time. This chain uses TRBV11-3 with TRBJ1-1, with D possibly being TRBD1 (5 bases). CDR1 is SGHNT and CDR2 is YENEEA in the germline V gene. The CDR3 consists of 14 residues. Trimming shortened V by 6 bases and J by 5 bases, and 16 bases separated the two germline ends. The CDR3 region is CASSTQADGTEAFF. CDR3 sequence (DNA): TGTGCCAGCAGTACACAGGCTGATGGGACTGAAGCTTTCTTT.

This clone is a singleton in its sample. V is TRBV7-6 and J is TRBJ2-1; the match to TRBD2 covers 8 bases. The CDR3 length is 18 residues. Germline trimming cut 3 bases from V and 0 bases from J; bases unmatched to any gene: 10. Germline-derived CDR1 and CDR2 are SGHVS and FNYEAQ. The CDR3 loop reads CASSFSGGAPSSYNEQFF. CDR3 DNA: TGTGCCAGCAGCTTCTCCGGGGGGGCCCCTAGCTCCTACAATGAGCAGTTCTTC.

This clone was observed once. This chain connects TRBV21-1 to TRBJ2-5; TRBD2, the D gene given by the table, was not confirmed from the DNA. TRBV21-1 is a recognized pseudogene. The CDR3 runs 19 residues. The CDR3 DNA reads as TGTGCCAGCAGCAAACGGCCGTGGGCAGCGGGGGACCCTCAAGAGACCCAGTACTTC. Amino acids: CASSKRPWAAGDPQETQYF.

The chain has TRBV5-1 and TRBJ1-1, with no clear D. CDR1 SGHRS and CDR2 YFSETQ come from the germline V gene. The CDR3 has 15 residues. Trimming left V 4 bases short and J 1 base short, with 14 bases between. CDR3 DNA sequence: TGCGCCAGCAGCCCAAGTGCGGTGGGGAACACTGAAGCTTTCTTT. Amino acid sequence: CASSPSAVGNTEAFF.

This rearrangement joins TRBV4-1 to TRBJ2-3; 8 bases map to TRBD1. The CDR3 covers 15 residues. Losses at the gene ends were 3 bases for V and 1 base for J; bases not matched to a gene: 3. Germline V gene lookup returns CDR1 MGHRA and CDR2 YSYEKL. CDR3 DNA: TGCGCCAGCAGCCAGGACAGGGAAGGCACAGATACGCAGTATTTT. The encoded protein is CASSQDREGTDTQYF.

The chain recombines TRBV14 with TRBJ2-1; no reliable D call. Trimming left V 1 base short and J 6 bases short, with 13 bases between. CDR3 length: 15 residues. Germline V gene sequence: CDR1 SGHDN, CDR2 FVKESK. For the CDR3, the DNA is TGTGCCAGCAGCCAAGTTCGGCTGGTAATCAATGAGCAGTTCTTC. Protein product: CASSQVRLVINEQFF.